A selection of T cell receptor beta chains follows, all from one sample in a study of a mutant IDH1 vaccine in newly diagnosed glioma. Here immunoSEQ multiplex PCR was the method, and the copy in TCRdb shows in-frame clones only, minus some. The sample lists 50,000 to 70,000 clones, about 74% seen once, with roughly 5% in the top ten. These receptors lack a known antigen. This specimen consisted of PBMCs, obtained from a glioma patient whose treatment included an IDH1 peptide vaccine. Receptors were obtained from a man between 50 and 59 years old with glioma. Each CDR3 is given with its conserved first and last residue. The order of the fields is D gene, clone size, CDR3 length, V gene, J gene, CDR3 DNA, CDR3 protein. A D gene is named only where the DNA matches it firmly. A clone size is listed for some rows: how often the clone was seen (once, few, many), or a class if it is expanded.

D gene: TRBD1; clone size: -; CDR3 length: 14; V gene: TRBV5-1; J gene: TRBJ1-2; CDR3 DNA: TGCGCCAGCAGCTCCGGACAGGGCATCAATGGCTACACCTTC; CDR3 protein: CASSSGQGINGYTF
D gene: -; clone size: -; CDR3 length: 13; V gene: TRBV11-1; J gene: TRBJ2-7; CDR3 DNA: TGTGCCAGCAGCTTACCAGGGTCCCACGAGCAGTACTTC; CDR3 protein: CASSLPGSHEQYF
D gene: -; clone size: -; CDR3 length: 14; V gene: TRBV7-2; J gene: TRBJ1-5; CDR3 DNA: TGTGCCAGCAGCCCCAACCCCAATCTTCAGCCCCAGCATTTT; CDR3 protein: CASSPNPNLQPQHF
D gene: -; clone size: -; CDR3 length: 16; V gene: TRBV7-2; J gene: TRBJ2-2; CDR3 DNA: TGTGCCAGCAGCTTAGCAAGCGATTTGAACACCGGGGAGCTGTTTTTT; CDR3 protein: CASSLASDLNTGELFF
D gene: TRBD1; clone size: -; CDR3 length: 12; V gene: TRBV29-1; J gene: TRBJ1-2; CDR3 DNA: TGCAGCGTTGGGCAGGGGGACTATGGCTACACCTTC; CDR3 protein: CSVGQGDYGYTF
D gene: -; clone size: -; CDR3 length: 16; V gene: TRBV4-1; J gene: TRBJ1-4; CDR3 DNA: TGCGCCAGCAGCCAAGATAACACCGCAACTAATGAAAAACTGTTTTTT; CDR3 protein: CASSQDNTATNEKLFF
D gene: -; clone size: -; CDR3 length: 14; V gene: TRBV5-4; J gene: TRBJ1-2; CDR3 DNA: TGTGCCAGCAGCTTGGACAGGGACCACTATGGCTACACCTTC; CDR3 protein: CASSLDRDHYGYTF
D gene: TRBD1; clone size: -; CDR3 length: 13; V gene: TRBV6-1; J gene: TRBJ1-2; CDR3 DNA: TGTGCCAGCAACCAGGACAGGGATGGAGGCTACACCTTC; CDR3 protein: CASNQDRDGGYTF
D gene: -; clone size: -; CDR3 length: 15; V gene: TRBV5-1; J gene: TRBJ1-1; CDR3 DNA: TGCGCCAGCAGCTCGGGTCGAGTCCTGGGCGCTGAAGCTTTCTTT; CDR3 protein: CASSSGRVLGAEAFF
D gene: -; clone size: -; CDR3 length: 13; V gene: TRBV7-7; J gene: TRBJ2-3; CDR3 DNA: TGTGCTAGCAGCTTAGGCTCGACAGATACGCAGTATTTT; CDR3 protein: CASSLGSTDTQYF
D gene: -; clone size: few; CDR3 length: 14; V gene: TRBV2; J gene: TRBJ1-1; CDR3 DNA: TGTGCCAGCAGGGGCCTGACAGCGAACACTGAAGCTTTCTTT; CDR3 protein: CASRGLTANTEAFF
D gene: TRBD1; clone size: -; CDR3 length: 15; V gene: TRBV4-1; J gene: TRBJ1-5; CDR3 DNA: TGCGCCAGCAGCCTGGGACAGGGGGATGATCAGCCCCAGCATTTT; CDR3 protein: CASSLGQGDDQPQHF
D gene: TRBD1; clone size: -; CDR3 length: 12; V gene: TRBV23-1; J gene: TRBJ1-5; CDR3 DNA: TGCGCCAGCAGTCCCAGGGGGCAGCCCCAGCATTTT; CDR3 protein: CASSPRGQPQHF
D gene: TRBD1; clone size: once; CDR3 length: 15; V gene: TRBV7-2; J gene: TRBJ2-5; CDR3 DNA: TGTGCCAGCAGCTTAGCAAGGGGGCGAGGGGAGACCCAGTACTTC; CDR3 protein: CASSLARGRGETQYF
D gene: -; clone size: -; CDR3 length: 13; V gene: TRBV11-1; J gene: TRBJ2-3; CDR3 DNA: TGTGCCAGCAGTAAACCCCCCGGGAATACGCAGTATTTT; CDR3 protein: CASSKPPGNTQYF
D gene: -; clone size: -; CDR3 length: 14; V gene: TRBV19; J gene: TRBJ1-1; CDR3 DNA: TGTGCCAGTAGTTTCAGGGGAATGAACACTGAAGCTTTCTTT; CDR3 protein: CASSFRGMNTEAFF
D gene: TRBD1; clone size: -; CDR3 length: 13; V gene: TRBV29-1; J gene: TRBJ2-5; CDR3 DNA: TGCAGCCCGGACAGGGGATTCCAAGAGACCCAGTACTTC; CDR3 protein: CSPDRGFQETQYF
D gene: -; clone size: -; CDR3 length: 12; V gene: TRBV5-5; J gene: TRBJ1-2; CDR3 DNA: TGTGCCAGCAGCACGGACATCTATGGCTACACCTTC; CDR3 protein: CASSTDIYGYTF
D gene: -; clone size: -; CDR3 length: 13; V gene: TRBV5-6; J gene: TRBJ1-2; CDR3 DNA: TGTGCCAGCAGCTCGGGATTCACATCTGGCTACACCTTC; CDR3 protein: CASSSGFTSGYTF
D gene: -; clone size: few; CDR3 length: 14; V gene: TRBV10-3; J gene: TRBJ1-4; CDR3 DNA: TGTGCCATCAGTAAGACGGAGGAGGGTGAAAAACTGTTTTTT; CDR3 protein: CAISKTEEGEKLFF
D gene: -; clone size: -; CDR3 length: 12; V gene: TRBV4-1; J gene: TRBJ2-2; CDR3 DNA: TGCGCCAGCAAGGAGGTGAACGGGGAGCTGTTTTTT; CDR3 protein: CASKEVNGELFF